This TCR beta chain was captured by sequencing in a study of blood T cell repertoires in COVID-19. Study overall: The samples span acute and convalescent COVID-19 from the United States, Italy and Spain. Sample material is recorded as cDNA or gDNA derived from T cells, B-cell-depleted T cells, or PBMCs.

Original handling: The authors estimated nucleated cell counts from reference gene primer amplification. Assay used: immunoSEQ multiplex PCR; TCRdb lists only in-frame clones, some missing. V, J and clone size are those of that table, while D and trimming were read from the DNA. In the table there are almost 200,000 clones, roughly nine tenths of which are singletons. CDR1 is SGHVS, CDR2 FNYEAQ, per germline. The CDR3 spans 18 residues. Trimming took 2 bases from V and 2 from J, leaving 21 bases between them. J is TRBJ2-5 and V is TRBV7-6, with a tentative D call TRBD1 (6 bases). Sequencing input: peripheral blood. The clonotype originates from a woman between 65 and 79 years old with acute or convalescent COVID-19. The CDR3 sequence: CASSLPKNGQIIQETQYF. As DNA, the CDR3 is TGTGCCAGCAGCTTACCAAAAAATGGACAGATTATACAAGAGACCCAGTACTTC.